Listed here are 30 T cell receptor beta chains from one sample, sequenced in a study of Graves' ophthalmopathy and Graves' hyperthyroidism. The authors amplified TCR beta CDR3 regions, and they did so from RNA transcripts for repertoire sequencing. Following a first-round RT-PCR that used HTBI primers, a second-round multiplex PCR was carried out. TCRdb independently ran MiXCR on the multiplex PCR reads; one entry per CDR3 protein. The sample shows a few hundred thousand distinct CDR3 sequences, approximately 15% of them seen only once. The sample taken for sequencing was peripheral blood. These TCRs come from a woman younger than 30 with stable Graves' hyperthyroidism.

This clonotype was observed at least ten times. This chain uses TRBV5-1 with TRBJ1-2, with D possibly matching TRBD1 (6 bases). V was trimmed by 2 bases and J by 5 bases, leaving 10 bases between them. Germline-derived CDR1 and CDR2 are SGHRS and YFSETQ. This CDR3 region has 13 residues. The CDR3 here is CASSLRGSYGYTF. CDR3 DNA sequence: TGCGCCAGCAGCTTAAGGGGGTCATATGGCTACACCTTC.

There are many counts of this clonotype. The CDR3 DNA follows: TGTGCCAGCAGCCCGGACAGGGATGATAGGGAGACCCAGTACTTC. This codes for CASSPDRDDRETQYF. V usage is TRBV11-3 and J usage is TRBJ2-5; 8 positions match TRBD1. Trimming took 5 bases from V and 5 from J; bases not matched to a gene: 10. From germline, CDR1 is SGHNT and CDR2 YENEEA. This CDR3 comprises 15 residues.

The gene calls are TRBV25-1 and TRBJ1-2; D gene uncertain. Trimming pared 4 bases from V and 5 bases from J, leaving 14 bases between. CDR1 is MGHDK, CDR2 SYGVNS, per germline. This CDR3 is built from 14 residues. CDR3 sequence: CASSVFEQTYGYTF. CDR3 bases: TGTGCCAGCAGTGTTTTTGAACAGACTTATGGCTACACCTTC.

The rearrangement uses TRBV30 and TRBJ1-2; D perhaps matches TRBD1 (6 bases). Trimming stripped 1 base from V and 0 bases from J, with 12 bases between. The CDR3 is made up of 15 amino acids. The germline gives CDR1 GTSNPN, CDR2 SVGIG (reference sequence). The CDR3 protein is CAWSDVRTANYGYTF. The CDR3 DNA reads TGTGCCTGGAGTGATGTTAGGACAGCTAACTATGGCTACACCTTC. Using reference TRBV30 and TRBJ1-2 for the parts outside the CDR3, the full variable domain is SQTIHQWPATLVQPVGSPLSLECTVEGTSNPNLYWYRQAAGRGLQLLFYSVGIGQISSEVPQNLSASRPQDRQFILSSKKLLLSDSGFYLCAWSDVRTANYGYTFGSGTRLTVV.

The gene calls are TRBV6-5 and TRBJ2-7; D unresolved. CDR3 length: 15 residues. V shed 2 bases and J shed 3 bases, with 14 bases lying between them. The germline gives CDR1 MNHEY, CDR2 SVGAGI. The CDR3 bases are TGTGCCAGCAGTTACCGAGCCAGCCAGGACTACGAGCAGTACTTC. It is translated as CASSYRASQDYEQYF.

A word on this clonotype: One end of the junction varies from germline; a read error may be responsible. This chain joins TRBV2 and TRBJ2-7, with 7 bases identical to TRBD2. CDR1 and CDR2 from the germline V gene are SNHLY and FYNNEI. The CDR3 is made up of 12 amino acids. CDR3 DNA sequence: TGCAGTGCACTAGCGTTCTCCAACGAGCAGTACTTC. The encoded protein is CSALAFSNEQYF.

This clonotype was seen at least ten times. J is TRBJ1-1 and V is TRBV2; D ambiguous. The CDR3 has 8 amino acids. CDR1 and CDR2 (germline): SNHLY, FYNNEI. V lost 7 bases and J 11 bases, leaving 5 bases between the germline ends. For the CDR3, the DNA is TGTGCCAGCACGAGGGCTTTCTTT. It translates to CASTRAFF.

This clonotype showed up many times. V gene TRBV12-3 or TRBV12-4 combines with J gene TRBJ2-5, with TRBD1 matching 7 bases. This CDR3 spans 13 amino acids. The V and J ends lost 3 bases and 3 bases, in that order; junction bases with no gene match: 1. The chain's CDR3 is CASSLGQKETQYF. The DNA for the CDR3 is TGTGCCAGCAGTTTGGGACAGAAAGAGACCCAGTACTTC.

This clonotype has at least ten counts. CDR3 region: CSARTGDPYEQYF. CDR3 coding DNA: TGCAGTGCTAGGACAGGGGATCCCTACGAGCAGTACTTC. J is TRBJ2-7 and V is TRBV20-1; 8 positions match TRBD1. There are 13 residues in the CDR3. The V and J ends lost 3 bases and 2 bases, in that order; junction bases with no gene match: 3. Per germline, CDR1 DFQATT and CDR2 SNEGSKA (reference sequence).

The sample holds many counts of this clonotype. In nucleotides, the CDR3 is TGTGCCAGCAGTTTAGTCCGGGACAGGGGTACTGAAGCTTTCTTT. This codes for CASSLVRDRGTEAFF. V usage is TRBV12-3 or TRBV12-4 and J usage is TRBJ1-1, with 10 positions matching TRBD1. V gave up 1 base and J gave up 5 bases; unmatched junction bases: 4. This CDR3 has 15 amino acids.

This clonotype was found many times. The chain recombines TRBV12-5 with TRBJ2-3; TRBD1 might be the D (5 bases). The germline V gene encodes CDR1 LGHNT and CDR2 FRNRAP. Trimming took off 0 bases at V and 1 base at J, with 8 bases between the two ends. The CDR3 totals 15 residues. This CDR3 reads CASGLVVGGTDTQYF. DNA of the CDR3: TGTGCTAGTGGTTTGGTGGTAGGGGGCACAGATACGCAGTATTTT.

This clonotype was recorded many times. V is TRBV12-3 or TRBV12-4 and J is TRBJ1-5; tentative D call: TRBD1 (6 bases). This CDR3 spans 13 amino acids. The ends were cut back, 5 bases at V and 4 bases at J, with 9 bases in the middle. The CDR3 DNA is TGTGCCAGCAGTGGACAGTCGAATCAGCCCCAGCATTTT. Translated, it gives CASSGQSNQPQHF.

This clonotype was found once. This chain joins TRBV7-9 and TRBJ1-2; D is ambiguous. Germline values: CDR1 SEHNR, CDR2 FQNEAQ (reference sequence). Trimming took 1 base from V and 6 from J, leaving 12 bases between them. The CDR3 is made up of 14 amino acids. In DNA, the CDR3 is TGTGCCAGCAGCTTAGGGGGATTGAAGGATGGCTACACCTTC. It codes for CASSLGGLKDGYTF.

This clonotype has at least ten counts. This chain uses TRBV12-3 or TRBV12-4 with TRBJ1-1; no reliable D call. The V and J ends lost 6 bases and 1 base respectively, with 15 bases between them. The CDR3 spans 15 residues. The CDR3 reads CASSPTEASNTEAFF. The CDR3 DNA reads TGTGCCAGCAGCCCTACCGAAGCTTCGAACACTGAAGCTTTCTTT.

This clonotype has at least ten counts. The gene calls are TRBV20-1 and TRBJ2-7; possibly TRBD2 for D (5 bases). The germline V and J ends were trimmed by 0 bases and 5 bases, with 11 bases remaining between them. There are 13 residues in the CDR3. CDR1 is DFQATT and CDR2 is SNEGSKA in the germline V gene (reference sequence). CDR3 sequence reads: CSARDEGSDEQYF. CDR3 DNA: TGCAGTGCTAGAGATGAGGGATCCGACGAGCAGTACTTC.

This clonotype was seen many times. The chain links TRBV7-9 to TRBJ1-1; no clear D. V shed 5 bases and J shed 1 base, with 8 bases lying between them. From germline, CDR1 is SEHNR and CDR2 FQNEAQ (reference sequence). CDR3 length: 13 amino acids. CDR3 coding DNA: TGTGCCAGCAGCCGCGTCAAGAACACTGAAGCTTTCTTT. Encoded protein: CASSRVKNTEAFF.

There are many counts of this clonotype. The CDR3 protein is CASRRDRGPGELFF. DNA of the CDR3: TGTGCCAGCAGACGGGACAGGGGGCCCGGGGAGCTGTTTTTT. J is TRBJ2-2 and V is TRBV6-1, with TRBD1 matching over 12 bases. The CDR3 loop spans 14 amino acids. Germline values: CDR1 MNHNS, CDR2 SASEGT. After removal of 6 bases from V and 6 bases from J, the junction contained 2 bases not matched to a gene.

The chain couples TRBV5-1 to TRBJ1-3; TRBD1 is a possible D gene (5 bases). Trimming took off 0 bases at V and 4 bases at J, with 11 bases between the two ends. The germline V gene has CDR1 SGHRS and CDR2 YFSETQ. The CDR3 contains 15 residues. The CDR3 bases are TGCGCCAGCAGCTTGGCCGGGACGGTAGGAAACACCATATATTTT. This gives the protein CASSLAGTVGNTIYF.

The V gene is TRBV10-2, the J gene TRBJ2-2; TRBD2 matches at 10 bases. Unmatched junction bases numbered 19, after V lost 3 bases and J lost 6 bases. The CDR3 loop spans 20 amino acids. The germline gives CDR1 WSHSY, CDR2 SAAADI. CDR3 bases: TGCGCCAGCAGTGATAGTGTGGAGCGGGGGGGCCCCCTATGGGCCGGGGAGCTGTTTTTT. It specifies CASSDSVERGGPLWAGELFF.

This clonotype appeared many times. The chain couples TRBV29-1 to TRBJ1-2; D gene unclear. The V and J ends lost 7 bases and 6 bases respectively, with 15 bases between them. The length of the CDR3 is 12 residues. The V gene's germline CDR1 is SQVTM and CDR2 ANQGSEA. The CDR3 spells CSANIRLHGYTF. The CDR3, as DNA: TGCAGCGCTAATATTCGGTTACATGGCTACACCTTC. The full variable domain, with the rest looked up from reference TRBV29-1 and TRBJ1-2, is SAVISQKPSRDICQRGTSLTIQCQVDSQVTMMFWYRQQPGQSLTLIATANQGSEATYESGFVIDKFPISRPNLTFSTLTVSNMSPEDSSIYLCSANIRLHGYTFGSGTRLTVV.

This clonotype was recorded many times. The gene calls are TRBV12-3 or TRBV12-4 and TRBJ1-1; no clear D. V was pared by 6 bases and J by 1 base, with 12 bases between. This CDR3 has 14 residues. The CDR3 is CASRPVLANTEAFF. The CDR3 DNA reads TGTGCCAGCAGGCCGGTTCTGGCGAACACTGAAGCTTTCTTT.

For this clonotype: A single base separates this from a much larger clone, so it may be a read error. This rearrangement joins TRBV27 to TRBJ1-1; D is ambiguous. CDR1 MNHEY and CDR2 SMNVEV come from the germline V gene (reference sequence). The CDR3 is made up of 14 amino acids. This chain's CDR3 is CASRPRHLNTEACF. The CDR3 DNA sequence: TGTGCCAGCAGACCTCGACACTTGAACACTGAAGCTTGCTTT.

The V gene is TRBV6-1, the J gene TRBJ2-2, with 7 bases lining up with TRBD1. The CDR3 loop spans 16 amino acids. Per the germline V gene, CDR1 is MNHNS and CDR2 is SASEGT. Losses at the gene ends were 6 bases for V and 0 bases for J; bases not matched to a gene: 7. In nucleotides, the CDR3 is TGTGCCAGCAGCAAATCCGGGACAGCGAACACCGGGGAGCTGTTTTTT. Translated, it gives CASSKSGTANTGELFF.

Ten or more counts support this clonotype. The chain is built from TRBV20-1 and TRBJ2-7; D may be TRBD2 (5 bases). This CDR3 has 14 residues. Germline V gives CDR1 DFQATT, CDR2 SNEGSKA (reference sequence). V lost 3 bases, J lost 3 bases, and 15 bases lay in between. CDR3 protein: CSARVLVGGYEQYF. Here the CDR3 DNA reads TGCAGTGCTAGGGTACTAGTGGGCGGCTACGAGCAGTACTTC.

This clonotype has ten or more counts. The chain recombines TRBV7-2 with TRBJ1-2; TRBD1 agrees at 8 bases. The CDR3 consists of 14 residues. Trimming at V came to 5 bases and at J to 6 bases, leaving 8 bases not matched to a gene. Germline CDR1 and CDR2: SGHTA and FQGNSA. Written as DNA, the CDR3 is TGTGCCAGCAGCCCTGTGGGACAGGTACATGGCTACACCTTC. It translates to CASSPVGQVHGYTF.

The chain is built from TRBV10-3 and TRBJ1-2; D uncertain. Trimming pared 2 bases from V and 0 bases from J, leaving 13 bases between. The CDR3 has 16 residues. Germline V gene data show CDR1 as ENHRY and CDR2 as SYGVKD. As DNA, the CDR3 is TGTGCCATCAGTGAGGGGGTCCGGGGAGCTAACTATGGCTACACCTTC. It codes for CAISEGVRGANYGYTF.

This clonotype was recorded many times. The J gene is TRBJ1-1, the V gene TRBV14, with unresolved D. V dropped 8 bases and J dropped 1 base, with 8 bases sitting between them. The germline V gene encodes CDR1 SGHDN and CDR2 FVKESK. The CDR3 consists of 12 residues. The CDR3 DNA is TGTGCCAGCGCTCTAACGAACACTGAAGCTTTCTTT. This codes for CASALTNTEAFF.

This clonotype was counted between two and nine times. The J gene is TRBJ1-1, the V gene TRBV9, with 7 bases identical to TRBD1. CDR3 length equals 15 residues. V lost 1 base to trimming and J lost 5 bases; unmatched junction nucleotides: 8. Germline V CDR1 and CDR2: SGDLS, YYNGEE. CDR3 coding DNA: TGTGCCAGCAGCGTACTTGCCACAGGGGAAACTGAAGCTTTCTTT. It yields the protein CASSVLATGETEAFF.

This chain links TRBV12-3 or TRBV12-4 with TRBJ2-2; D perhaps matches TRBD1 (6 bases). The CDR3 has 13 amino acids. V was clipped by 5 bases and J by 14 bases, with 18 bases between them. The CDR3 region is CASSMIGTSDLFF. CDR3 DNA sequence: TGTGCCAGCAGTATGATCGGGACATCCGATCTGTTTTTT.

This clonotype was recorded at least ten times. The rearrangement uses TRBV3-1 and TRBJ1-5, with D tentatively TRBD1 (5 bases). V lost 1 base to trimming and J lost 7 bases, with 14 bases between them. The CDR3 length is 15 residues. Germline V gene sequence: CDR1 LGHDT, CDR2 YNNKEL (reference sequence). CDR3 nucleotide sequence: TGTGCCAGCAGCCAAGGAACAGGACCGGAACAGCCCCAGCATTTT. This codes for CASSQGTGPEQPQHF.